The 5 T cell receptor beta chains below all came from one sample that was sequenced in a study of T cell responses to AZD1222 COVID-19 vaccine. Libraries were prepared by immunoSEQ multiplex PCR; TCRdb keeps only in-frame clonotypes and omits some of them. Found here are some 140,000 clones, roughly 90% of them singletons; the top ten hold approximately 17%. The sample consisted of peripheral blood, taken on day 0 of AZD1222 vaccination. The receptors stem from an adult in good health.

This chain links TRBV27 with TRBJ2-7; a possible D gene is TRBD1 (6 bases). Looked up from germline, CDR1 is MNHEY and CDR2 is SMNVEV (reference sequence). V gave up 1 base and J gave up 9 bases, with 16 bases separating them. The CDR3 sequence is 14 residues long. CDR3 nucleotides: TGTGCCAGCAGTTTATTGGGACATGGCCGGCGGCAGTACTTC. It yields the protein CASSLLGHGRRQYF.

This chain links TRBV2 with TRBJ1-1; the D is unclear. The V gene's germline CDR1 is SNHLY and CDR2 FYNNEI. V dropped 3 bases and J dropped 5 bases, with 7 bases sitting between them. This CDR3 region has 12 residues. The CDR3 spells CASSEYLTEAFF. As DNA, the CDR3 is TGTGCCAGCAGTGAGTACTTAACTGAAGCTTTCTTT. Complete variable domain (other parts from reference TRBV2 and TRBJ1-1): EPEVTQTPSHQVTQMGQEVILRCVPISNHLYFYWYRQILGQKVEFLVSFYNNEISEKSEIFDDQFSVERPDGSNFTLKIRSTKLEDSAMYFCASSEYLTEAFFGQGTRLTVV.

This chain connects TRBV10-1 to TRBJ2-1; 9 bases map to TRBD2. Germline CDR1 reads WNHNN; CDR2 reads SYGVQD (reference sequence). The CDR3 consists of 17 residues. With 2 bases clipped from V and 5 bases from J, the junction kept 10 bases outside the gene matches. CDR3 bases: TGCGCCAGCAGTGAGGGGATAGCGGGAGCCAAGGACAATGAGCAGTTCTTC. As protein: CASSEGIAGAKDNEQFF.

The chain recombines TRBV28 with TRBJ1-1; the D is unclear. There are 12 residues in the CDR3. CDR1 and CDR2 (germline): MDHEN, SYDVKM. Trimming removed 2 bases from V and 5 bases from J, with 6 bases in between. The CDR3 coding sequence is TGTGCCAGCAGTTTAGTGGGGACTGAAGCTTTCTTT. It yields the protein CASSLVGTEAFF.

This chain links TRBV19 with TRBJ1-2; D uncertain. Germline-derived CDR1 and CDR2 are LNHDA and SQIVND (reference sequence). Trimming pared 4 bases from V and 10 bases from J, leaving 13 bases between. The CDR3 has 12 amino acids. The CDR3 DNA reads TGTGCCAGTAGTACCCGGGGAGAGGACTACACCTTC. Translated, it gives CASSTRGEDYTF.